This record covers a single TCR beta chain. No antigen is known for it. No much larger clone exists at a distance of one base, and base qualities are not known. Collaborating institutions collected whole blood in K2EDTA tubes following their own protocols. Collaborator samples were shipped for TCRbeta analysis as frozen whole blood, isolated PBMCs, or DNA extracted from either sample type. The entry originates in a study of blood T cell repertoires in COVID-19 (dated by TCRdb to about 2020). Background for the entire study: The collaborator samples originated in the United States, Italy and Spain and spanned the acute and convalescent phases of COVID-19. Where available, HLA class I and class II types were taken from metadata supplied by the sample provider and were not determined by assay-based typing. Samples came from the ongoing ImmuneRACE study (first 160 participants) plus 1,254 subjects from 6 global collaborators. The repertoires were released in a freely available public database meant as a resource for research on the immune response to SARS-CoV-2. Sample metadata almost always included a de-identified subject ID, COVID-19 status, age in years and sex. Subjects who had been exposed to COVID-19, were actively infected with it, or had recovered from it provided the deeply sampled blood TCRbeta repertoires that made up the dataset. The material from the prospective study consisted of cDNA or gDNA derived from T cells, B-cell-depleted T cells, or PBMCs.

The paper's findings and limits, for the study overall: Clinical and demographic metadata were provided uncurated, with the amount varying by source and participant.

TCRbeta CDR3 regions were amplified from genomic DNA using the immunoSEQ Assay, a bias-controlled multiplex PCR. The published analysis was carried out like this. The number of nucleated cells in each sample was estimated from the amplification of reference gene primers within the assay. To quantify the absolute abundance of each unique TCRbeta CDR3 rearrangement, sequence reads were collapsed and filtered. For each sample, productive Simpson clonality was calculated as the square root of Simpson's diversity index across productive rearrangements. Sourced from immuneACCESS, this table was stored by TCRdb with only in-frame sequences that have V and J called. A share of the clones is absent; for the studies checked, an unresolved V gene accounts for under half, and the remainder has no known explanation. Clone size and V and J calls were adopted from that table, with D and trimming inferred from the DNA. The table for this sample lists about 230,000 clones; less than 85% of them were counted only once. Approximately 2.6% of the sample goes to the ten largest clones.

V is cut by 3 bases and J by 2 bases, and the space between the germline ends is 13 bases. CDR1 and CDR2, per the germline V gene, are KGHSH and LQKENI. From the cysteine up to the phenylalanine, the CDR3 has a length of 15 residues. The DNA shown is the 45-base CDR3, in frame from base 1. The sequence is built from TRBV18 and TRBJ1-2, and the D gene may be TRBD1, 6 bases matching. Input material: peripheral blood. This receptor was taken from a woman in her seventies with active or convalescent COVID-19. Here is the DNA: TGTGCCAGCTCACCTTCAGGGGCCGGAAACTATGGCTACACCTTC. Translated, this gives CASSPSGAGNYGYTF.